These 27 T cell receptor beta chains were all obtained from the same sample, sequenced in a study of cytomegalovirus exposure and HLA in healthy donors. The primer mix had 60 Vbeta and 13 Jbeta primers. Assay: immunoSEQ multiplex PCR; the TCRdb copy retains only in-frame clones and omits some. This table holds almost 200,000 clones, 75% to 85% found once. The sequencing input was PBMCs. The receptors were gathered from a woman between 50 and 59 years old in good health and CMV-seronegative.

The chain couples TRBV5-4 to TRBJ2-7; weak D call: TRBD1 (9 bases). The CDR3 runs 15 residues. The germline V gene has CDR1 SGHNT and CDR2 YYREEE (reference sequence). Trimming removed 4 bases from V and 1 base from J, with 15 bases in between. CDR3: CASSPGGTGSYEQYF. CDR3 coding DNA: TGTGCCAGCAGCCCGGGAGGGACAGGGTCCTACGAGCAGTACTTC. Complete variable domain (other parts from reference TRBV5-4 and TRBJ2-7): ETGVTQSPTHLIKTRGQQVTLRCSSQSGHNTVSWYQQALGQGPQFIFQYYREEENGRGNFPPRFSGLQFPNYSSELNVNALELDDSALYLCASSPGGTGSYEQYFGPGTRLTVT.

The rearrangement joins TRBV5-5 to TRBJ2-7, with 9 bases aligning to TRBD1. This CDR3 is built from 15 residues. V lost 4 bases and J lost 4; bases outside the gene matches: 9. CDR1 and CDR2 from the germline V gene are SGHKS and YYEKEE (reference sequence). The DNA of the CDR3 is TGTGCCAGCAGCCTTGGCCGGGACAGGGTATACGAGCAGTACTTC. Translating gives CASSLGRDRVYEQYF.

V and J are TRBV5-6 and TRBJ2-7, with TRBD2 identical over 8 bases. Unmatched junction bases numbered 7, after V lost 4 bases and J lost 1 base. The germline gives CDR1 SGHDT, CDR2 YYEEEE. This CDR3 region has 15 residues. The CDR3 reads CASSRGLVSSYEQYF. CDR3 coding DNA: TGTGCCAGCAGCCGGGGACTAGTCTCTTCCTACGAGCAGTACTTC.

The chain has TRBV19 and TRBJ1-5; no clear D. The CDR3 runs to 12 residues. Looked up from germline, CDR1 is LNHDA and CDR2 is SQIVND (reference sequence). V was cut by 7 bases and J by 7 bases, with 11 bases left in between. The CDR3: CASKAQSQPQHF. The CDR3 region has the DNA TGTGCCAGTAAAGCACAGAGCCAGCCCCAGCATTTT.

V gene TRBV27 combines with J gene TRBJ1-2; no clear D. V lost 6 bases and J 2 bases, leaving 19 bases between the germline ends. The CDR3 runs 16 residues. CDR1 MNHEY and CDR2 SMNVEV come from the germline V gene (reference sequence). The CDR3 sequence: CASSPRPGRGNYGYTF. As DNA, the CDR3 is TGTGCCAGCAGCCCCAGGCCGGGAAGAGGAAACTATGGCTACACCTTC.

The chain employs TRBV4-2 and TRBJ2-5, with TRBD2 matching over 9 bases. This CDR3 is built from 15 residues. Trimming removed 2 bases from V and 5 bases from J; junction bases left unmatched: 6. Germline-derived CDR1 and CDR2 are LGHNA and YNFKEQ. The DNA for the CDR3 is TGTGCCAGCAGCCAACCACCCAGCGGGAGGGAGACCCAGTACTTC. Its translation: CASSQPPSGRETQYF.

The rearrangement links TRBV29-1 to TRBJ1-2; 10 nucleotides match TRBD1. Trimming at V came to 4 bases and at J to 6 bases, leaving 5 bases not matched to a gene. This CDR3 has 13 amino acids. Germline V gene data show CDR1 as SQVTM and CDR2 as ANQGSEA. The CDR3 region has the DNA TGCAGCGTTGGGGACAGGGGTTATAATGGCTACACCTTC. Amino acids: CSVGDRGYNGYTF.

The gene calls are TRBV6-5 and TRBJ1-2; 8 positions match TRBD1. J lost 8 bases, V lost 2 bases, and 7 bases had no gene match. CDR3 length: 14 amino acids. Germline assignment: CDR1 MNHEY and CDR2 SVGAGI. The CDR3 DNA reads TGTGCCAGCAGTTACACGACAGGGGCTGGCGGCTACACCTTC. Translation gives CASSYTTGAGGYTF.

This rearrangement joins TRBV2 to TRBJ2-5; D may be TRBD2 (5 bases). The length of the CDR3 is 15 residues. Looked up from germline, CDR1 is SNHLY and CDR2 is FYNNEI. The germline V and J ends were trimmed by 6 bases and 4 bases, with 18 bases remaining between them. This chain's CDR3 is CASSATRGTTETQYF. DNA for the CDR3: TGTGCCAGCAGCGCCACCCGGGGTACAACAGAGACCCAGTACTTC.

The chain combines TRBV9 with TRBJ1-2; 8 bases map to TRBD1. After removal of 6 bases from V and 4 bases from J, the junction contained 8 bases not matched to a gene. The CDR3 is 14 residues long. CDR1 is SGDLS and CDR2 is YYNGEE in the germline V gene. The CDR3 protein is CASTGGQYGYGYTF. In DNA form, the CDR3 reads TGTGCCAGCACAGGGGGCCAGTACGGCTATGGCTACACCTTC.

The chain combines TRBV5-1 with TRBJ2-1, with 8 bases fitting TRBD2. The CDR3 is 20 residues long. Germline loops: CDR1 SGHRS, CDR2 YFSETQ. With V trimmed by 2 bases and J by 1 base, 17 bases remained unmatched. CDR3 in amino acids: CASSLGWKLVGGRSYNEQFF. In DNA, the CDR3 is TGCGCCAGCAGCTTAGGATGGAAATTGGTCGGCGGGAGGTCCTACAATGAGCAGTTCTTC.

V gene TRBV7-3 combines with J gene TRBJ2-5; D unresolved. This CDR3 is 13 amino acids long. V was cut by 5 bases and J by 5 bases, with 12 bases left in between. Per the germline V gene, CDR1 is SGHTA and CDR2 is FQGTGA. The DNA for the CDR3 is TGTGCCAGCAGCCCGTGGGCTGGGGAGACCCAGTACTTC. It codes for CASSPWAGETQYF.

This chain connects TRBV9 to TRBJ1-1; the D gene is possibly TRBD1 (6 bases). This CDR3 has 14 amino acids. V lost 2 bases, J lost 0 bases, and 8 bases lay in between. Germline CDR1 SGDLS, CDR2 YYNGEE. CDR3 coding DNA: TGTGCCAGCAGCGTCCGGGACATGAACACTGAAGCTTTCTTT. This codes for CASSVRDMNTEAFF.

This clone was seen more than once but under ten times. This chain connects TRBV6-5 to TRBJ2-7, with a tentative D call TRBD2 (6 bases). V lost 5 bases to trimming and J lost 7 bases, with 18 bases between them. The CDR3 is 14 amino acids. The V gene's germline CDR1 is MNHEY and CDR2 SVGAGI. This CDR3 reads CASSGLPGLWEQYF. The CDR3, as DNA: TGTGCCAGCAGTGGACTTCCGGGACTCTGGGAGCAGTACTTC.

The rearrangement uses TRBV2 and TRBJ2-3, with D possibly TRBD2 on 5 matching bases. Germline V gene sequence: CDR1 SNHLY, CDR2 FYNNEI. Trimming removed 3 bases at V and 0 bases at J, with 13 bases between. The CDR3 consists of 16 residues. The CDR3 here is CASSDSGRGSTDTQYF. The CDR3 region has the DNA TGTGCCAGCAGTGATAGTGGGAGAGGGAGCACAGATACGCAGTATTTT. Using reference TRBV2 and TRBJ2-3 for the parts outside the CDR3, the full variable domain is EPEVTQTPSHQVTQMGQEVILRCVPISNHLYFYWYRQILGQKVEFLVSFYNNEISEKSEIFDDQFSVERPDGSNFTLKIRSTKLEDSAMYFCASSDSGRGSTDTQYFGPGTRLTVL.

The chain links TRBV15 to TRBJ1-5; 7 nucleotides match TRBD1. The germline V gene has CDR1 LNHNV and CDR2 YYDKDF (reference sequence). The CDR3 runs 17 residues. J was trimmed by 4 bases and V by 3 bases; bases with no gene match: 12. The CDR3 sequence: CATSSAGTAKYNQPQHF. In DNA, the CDR3 is TGTGCCACCAGCAGCGCAGGGACAGCCAAATATAATCAGCCCCAGCATTTT.

The rearrangement links TRBV27 to TRBJ2-1; unclear D gene. The ends were cut back, 0 bases at V and 0 bases at J, with 9 bases in the middle. The CDR3 is 16 amino acids. The germline V gene has CDR1 MNHEY and CDR2 SMNVEV (reference sequence). CDR3 amino acids: CASSLSRSSSYNEQFF. As DNA, the CDR3 is TGTGCCAGCAGTTTATCAAGATCCAGCTCCTACAATGAGCAGTTCTTC.

This clone was counted once. The chain links TRBV7-2 to TRBJ1-2; tentative D call: TRBD1 (5 bases). The CDR3 is 15 residues long. Germline-derived CDR1 and CDR2 are SGHTA and FQGNSA. V shed 1 base and J shed 12 bases, with 21 bases lying between them. The CDR3 region has the DNA TGTGCCAGCAGCTTAGTGGGTCTAAGACAGCGCCTTGACACCTTC. Protein sequence: CASSLVGLRQRLDTF.

The rearrangement uses TRBV4-1 and TRBJ2-7; 8 nucleotides line up with TRBD2. The junction had 12 bases not matched to a gene; V was cut back by 4 bases and J by 1 base. Germline V gives CDR1 MGHRA, CDR2 YSYEKL. There are 17 residues in the CDR3. The CDR3 nucleotides are TGCGCCAGCAGCCTTACTCGGGGGACTAGTCTTTCCTACGAGCAGTACTTC. Amino acid sequence: CASSLTRGTSLSYEQYF.

The V call is TRBV14, the J call TRBJ2-3; the match to TRBD1 covers 8 bases. With V trimmed by 1 base and J by 2 bases, 5 bases remained unmatched. This CDR3 is 16 amino acids long. From germline, CDR1 is SGHDN and CDR2 FVKESK. The CDR3 region has the DNA TGTGCCAGCAGCCAAGCAGGGGGCTTATTCACAGATACGCAGTATTTT. It encodes CASSQAGGLFTDTQYF.

V gene TRBV18 combines with J gene TRBJ2-5; a weak D match, TRBD2 (6 bases). Germline CDR1 reads KGHSH; CDR2 reads LQKENI. The CDR3 is 15 residues long. Deletions cut 4 bases from V and 5 bases from J, with 17 bases between. CDR3 residues: CASSLSGVVQETQYF. The DNA for the CDR3 is TGTGCCAGCTCACTTTCGGGAGTGGTCCAGGAGACCCAGTACTTC.

This clone was seen a single time. V usage is TRBV19 and J usage is TRBJ1-5; 9 bases agree with TRBD1. This CDR3 is 13 amino acids long. The ends lost 6 bases at V and 5 bases at J; junction bases unmatched: 2. Germline V gene lookup returns CDR1 LNHDA and CDR2 SQIVND (reference sequence). This CDR3 reads CASSRQGDQPQHF. The CDR3 DNA sequence: TGTGCCAGTAGCCGACAGGGGGATCAGCCCCAGCATTTT.

The genes are TRBV19 and TRBJ2-1; a weak D match, TRBD2 (6 bases). Germline CDR1 is LNHDA and CDR2 is SQIVND (reference sequence). Between the trimmed V and J ends, which lost 7 bases and 7 bases, there was a span of 20 bases. The CDR3 consists of 15 residues. CDR3 residues: CASTRSGSLGNEQFF. The CDR3 DNA sequence: TGTGCCAGTACCCGTTCCGGGAGTCTGGGGAATGAGCAGTTCTTC. The complete variable domain, with remaining parts taken from reference TRBV19 and TRBJ2-1, reads DGGITQSPKYLFRKEGQNVTLSCEQNLNHDAMYWYRQDPGQGLRLIYYSQIVNDFQKGDIAEGYSVSREKKESFPLTVTSAQKNPTAFYLCASTRSGSLGNEQFFGPGTRLTVL.

The gene calls are TRBV19 and TRBJ2-7; D possibly corresponds to TRBD2 (6 bases). The CDR3 runs to 15 residues. Germline V gene sequence: CDR1 LNHDA, CDR2 SQIVND (reference sequence). Between the trimmed V and J ends, which lost 4 bases and 1 base, there was a span of 14 bases. The DNA of the CDR3 is TGTGCCAGTAGTACAGGCGGGACGCGGTCCTACGAGCAGTACTTC. The encoded protein is CASSTGGTRSYEQYF.

This clone was counted between two and nine times. The chain couples TRBV28 to TRBJ2-4; D gene ambiguous. V was trimmed by 5 bases and J by 8 bases, leaving 19 bases between them. Germline V gives CDR1 MDHEN, CDR2 SYDVKM. The CDR3 length is 15 residues. The CDR3 DNA follows: TGTGCCAGCAGTCCCCCTTTTCCCGGGTGGGACATTCAGTACTTC. Its protein product is CASSPPFPGWDIQYF.

The rearrangement uses TRBV28 and TRBJ1-2; TRBD1 matches 12 bases. J lost 6 bases, V lost 5 bases, and 10 bases had no gene match. Germline V gene lookup returns CDR1 MDHEN and CDR2 SYDVKM. The CDR3 is 16 amino acids. This chain's CDR3 is CASSIQGTGGRNGYTF. In DNA form, the CDR3 reads TGTGCCAGCAGTATCCAGGGGACAGGGGGCAGGAATGGCTACACCTTC.

V gene TRBV4-2 combines with J gene TRBJ2-3; D uncertain. The CDR3 extends over 14 amino acids. V lost 3 bases to trimming and J lost 1 base, with 8 bases between them. The germline CDR1 and CDR2 sequences are LGHNA and YNFKEQ. In DNA form, the CDR3 reads TGTGCCAGCAGCCAGCCGAGCGGCACAGATACGCAGTATTTT. It encodes CASSQPSGTDTQYF.